This T cell receptor (beta chain) emerged from a study of neoadjuvant anti-PD-1 for oral cavity cancer (dated by TCRdb to about 2021). In terms of the full investigation: Before curative-intent surgical resection, most patients were given three to four biweekly doses of nivolumab at 3 mg/kg. Patients who did not progress were given a fourth nivolumab dose at about day 43 and had definitive surgical resection on days 50-56. The parent correlative cohort included around twelve patients, with an approximately 35% response rate. Patients with complete response, partial response or stable disease by RECIST 1.1 were defined as responders, whereas patients with progression were defined as non-responders. What the research found in general, with its limitations: Higher pretreatment blood Treg/Th17 ratios correlated with higher pretreatment blood TCRbeta clonality and lower post-treatment tumor TCRbeta clonality. TCR analyses included only a few patients per response group, and the authors called for larger cohorts for validation. Greater tumor shrinkage correlated with larger post-treatment sizes of preexisting intratumoral clones, which suggests that expansion of preexisting clones contributed to response.

The meaning of the sample's time point label: after neoadjuvant nivolumab, at surgical resection. Patients were newly diagnosed with stage II-IVA oral cavity squamous cell carcinoma and had received no prior systemic or radiation treatment. The cohort was made up of patients with locally advanced, HPV-negative oral cavity squamous cell carcinoma. Samples came from a longitudinal correlative study of a single-arm phase II trial of neoadjuvant nivolumab in oral cavity squamous cell carcinoma. Genomic DNA-based TCRbeta sequencing was performed on subject-matched pre- and post-treatment PBMCs and tumors from three responders and three non-responders. Genomic DNA was isolated from tumor tissue using the Maxwell RSC DNA from Tissue kit. A few counts support this clone. Its antigen is unknown. No quality values exist for individual bases; no much larger clone is one base distant. For survey sequencing of tumor libraries, mostly around 5.1 ug of input genomic DNA was used, and two replicates were run per sample. The immunoSEQ hsTCRbeta kit was used to prepare TCRbeta libraries according to the manufacturer's instructions. Sequencing of the completed libraries took place using an Illumina NovaSeq 6000 S4 flow cell after they had been pooled to roughly 3.2 nM. In the source study's methods: The immunoSEQ Analyzer handled quality control and preprocessing of the raw data. The analysis was restricted to productive rearrangements, with each unique CDR3 amino acid sequence defining a clonotype. Repertoire clonality was estimated as the Gini-Simpson index, which was computed with the R package tcR. Gini indices were compared with Student's t test, and associations with tumor size change were assessed by Pearson correlation. TCRdb limited this immuneACCESS table to in-frame rearrangements with V and J called. A share of clones is missing; checked studies link under half to unresolved V genes, and the rest is unexplained. V and J calls and clone size come straight from that table; D and trimming were deduced from the DNA. Here the sample has tens of thousands of clones; roughly 45% occur a single time. Under 40% of the sample lies in the top ten.

Germline trimming: 2 bases from V, 8 bases from J; junction bases outside gene matches: 11. The CDR3 starts with the cysteine, ends with the phenylalanine, and has 16 residues. CDR3 DNA only is kept here, 48 bases in frame from base 1. The germline V gene (reference sequence) specifies LNHDA as CDR1 and SQIVND as CDR2. Recombination linked TRBV19 to TRBJ1-2; TRBD1 lines up with 10 middle nucleotides. This TCR derives from a person aged 35-79 years with oral cavity squamous cell carcinoma. This specimen consisted of tumor tissue, obtained after nivolumab (anti-PD-1) treatment. Read as DNA, the sequence is TGTGCCAGTAGTATATCCGGGACAGGGGCCTCGGGAGGCTACACCTTC. The translation is CASSISGTGASGGYTF.